What follows are 31 T cell receptor beta chains derived from one specimen sequenced in a study of beta chain features in type 1 diabetes (dated by TCRdb to between 2018 and 2020). Library construction relied on the immunoSEQ multiplex PCR assay. The entire amount of isolated RNA was reverse transcribed using the High Capacity cDNA Reverse Transcription Kit, so the sequenced TCRB transcripts were expressed ones. The table comes from immuneACCESS by way of TCRdb, which keeps in-frame sequences with V and J called. Part of the clones is missing from these tables; in studies checked, under half for an unresolved V gene and the rest for unknown reasons. This sample lists fewer than 550,000 clones; about an eighth were detected once. Around 0.05% of the sample rests with the top ten. Input material: naive CD4+ T cells from blood. This specimen's cell subset or site label, interpreted: true naive CD4+ T cells. The receptor set was obtained from a woman between 18 and 29 years old in good health.

This clone was observed a few times. This chain uses TRBV18 with TRBJ2-3; D gene unclear. Germline CDR1 is KGHSH and CDR2 is LQKENI. This CDR3 contains 13 residues. V was clipped by 2 bases and J by 2 bases, with 5 bases between them. CDR3 in DNA: TGTGCCAGCTCACCAGGGATCACAGATACGCAGTATTTT. It codes for CASSPGITDTQYF. Filled out from reference TRBV18 and TRBJ2-3, the complete variable domain reads NAGVMQNPRHLVRRRGQEARLRCSPMKGHSHVYWYRQLPEEGLKFMVYLQKENIIDESGMPKERFSAEFPKEGPSILRIQQVVRGDSAAYFCASSPGITDTQYFGPGTRLTVL.

This clone occurred a few times. V usage is TRBV7-9 and J usage is TRBJ2-1, with 9 bases aligning to TRBD1. Germline assignment: CDR1 SEHNR and CDR2 FQNEAQ (reference sequence). J lost 6 bases, V lost 3 bases, and 3 bases had no gene match. The CDR3 contains 14 residues. The CDR3 nucleotides read TGTGCCAGCAGCTTGGACAGGGGTCGCAATGAGCAGTTCTTC. It encodes CASSLDRGRNEQFF.

This CDR3 reads CASRSFHSTSGKNTGELFF. CDR3 nucleotides: TGCGCCAGCAGAAGCTTCCACTCGACTAGCGGGAAGAACACCGGGGAGCTGTTTTTT. This chain connects TRBV5-1 to TRBJ2-2, with 11 bases fitting TRBD2. The CDR3 is 19 amino acids. Germline-derived CDR1 and CDR2 are SGHRS and YFSETQ. The J segment lost 1 base and the V segment lost 5 bases, leaving 13 bases of the junction unmatched.

The sample holds a few counts of this clone. The genes are TRBV7-2 and TRBJ2-7; D is ambiguous. CDR1 is SGHTA, CDR2 FQGNSA, per germline. V was shortened by 2 bases and J by 0 bases, with 17 bases between the two germline ends. CDR3 length: 17 amino acids. CDR3 region: CASSLLRASGVSYEQYF. CDR3 DNA sequence: TGTGCCAGCAGCTTATTGCGTGCTTCGGGTGTCTCCTACGAGCAGTACTTC.

A few counts support this clone. The chain combines TRBV6-5 with TRBJ2-7, with 8 bases matching TRBD1. Germline assignment: CDR1 MNHEY and CDR2 SVGAGI. V trimming: 5 bases; J trimming: 2 bases; junction bases outside the gene matches: 5. This CDR3 is built from 14 residues. The CDR3 loop reads CASSTKQGAYEQYV. CDR3 coding DNA: TGTGCCAGCAGTACTAAACAGGGGGCCTACGAGCAGTACGTC.

This clone was seen a few times. This chain connects TRBV14 to TRBJ1-2; D uncertain. Trimming removed 5 bases at V and 5 bases at J, with 12 bases between. Germline assignment: CDR1 SGHDN and CDR2 FVKESK. The CDR3 is 13 residues long. Here the CDR3 reads CASSSDTKYGYTF. CDR3 bases: TGTGCCAGCAGCTCTGACACGAAGTATGGCTACACCTTC.

In this sample, this clone turned up a few times. The genes are TRBV4-1 and TRBJ2-5; a possible D gene is TRBD2 (7 bases). V dropped 4 bases and J dropped 5 bases, with 17 bases sitting between them. Germline V gene lookup returns CDR1 MGHRA and CDR2 YSYEKL. This CDR3 spans 15 amino acids. The CDR3 sequence: CASSPQTGGWETQYF. As DNA, the CDR3 is TGCGCCAGCAGCCCCCAGACGGGGGGCTGGGAGACCCAGTACTTC.

The chain couples TRBV29-1 to TRBJ2-3; D might be TRBD1 (6 bases). This CDR3 is 11 amino acids long. Germline V gene lookup returns CDR1 SQVTM and CDR2 ANQGSEA. V lost 8 bases to trimming and J lost 6 bases, with 12 bases between them. The CDR3 DNA sequence: TGCAGCCTCTCCCAGGGGGATACGCAGTATTTT. Its translation: CSLSQGDTQYF.

The rearrangement uses TRBV6-6 and TRBJ2-1; 7 nucleotides line up with TRBD1. The V segment lost 5 bases and the J segment 3 bases; nucleotides outside the gene matches: 4. The CDR3 has 14 amino acids. Germline V gives CDR1 MNHNY, CDR2 SVGAGI (reference sequence). CDR3 region: CASSATGVYNEQFF. Written as DNA, the CDR3 is TGTGCCAGCAGTGCCACAGGGGTCTACAATGAGCAGTTCTTC.

This clone was observed a few times. This sequence joins TRBV5-4 and TRBJ2-7; 7 nucleotides align to TRBD1. V trimming: 3 bases; J trimming: 0 bases; junction bases outside the gene matches: 3. Germline CDR1 SGHNT, CDR2 YYREEE (reference sequence). The CDR3 covers 14 residues. DNA for the CDR3: TGTGCCAGCAGCTATGACAGGGCCTCCTACGAGCAGTACGTC. This translates into CASSYDRASYEQYV.

This clone was seen a handful of times. V and J are TRBV29-1 and TRBJ1-2; the D is unclear. CDR1 and CDR2 from the germline V gene are SQVTM and ANQGSEA. V dropped 4 bases and J dropped 0 bases, with 9 bases sitting between them. The CDR3 runs 13 residues. CDR3 region: CSVVVTANYGYTF. For the CDR3, the DNA is TGCAGCGTTGTGGTCACAGCTAACTATGGCTACACCTTC.

This clone was found a few times. V usage is TRBV5-4 and J usage is TRBJ2-1; 9 bases agree with TRBD2. The CDR3 is made up of 13 amino acids. The V segment lost 2 bases and the J segment 10 bases; nucleotides outside the gene matches: 4. Germline V CDR1 and CDR2: SGHNT, YYREEE (reference sequence). The DNA of the CDR3 is TGTGCCAGCAGCTTCGCGGGAGGGGCCGAGCAGTTCTTC. Translated: CASSFAGGAEQFF.

This clone was observed a handful of times. The chain recombines TRBV9 with TRBJ2-1, with D unresolved. Germline CDR1 is SGDLS and CDR2 is YYNGEE. The CDR3 sequence is 15 residues long. Trimming took off 4 bases at V and 0 bases at J, with 11 bases between the two ends. CDR3 sequence reads: CASSPSPGSYNEQFF. In nucleotides, the CDR3 is TGTGCCAGCAGCCCAAGCCCTGGCTCCTACAATGAGCAGTTCTTC.

In its sample, this clone was seen a few times. The chain links TRBV4-2 to TRBJ2-6; TRBD1 agrees at 9 bases. Losses at the gene ends were 3 bases for V and 0 bases for J; bases not matched to a gene: 3. The CDR3 sequence is 17 residues long. Looked up from germline, CDR1 is LGHNA and CDR2 is YNFKEQ. CDR3 nucleotide sequence: TGTGCCAGCAGCCAGGGACAGGGTACCTCTGGGGCCAACGTCCTGACTTTC. Protein product: CASSQGQGTSGANVLTF.

The CDR3 sequence: CASSPSFTGELFF. In DNA, the CDR3 is TGTGCCAGCAGCCCAAGCTTTACCGGGGAGCTGTTTTTT. This sequence joins TRBV7-2 and TRBJ2-2; unclear D gene. Trimming took 5 bases from V and 5 from J, leaving 9 bases between them. The CDR3 runs to 13 residues. Germline loops: CDR1 SGHTA, CDR2 FQGNSA.

The chain joins TRBV9 to TRBJ1-1; possibly TRBD1 for D (6 bases). The CDR3 runs to 16 residues. V was cut by 4 bases and J by 3 bases, with 19 bases left in between. Germline loops: CDR1 SGDLS, CDR2 YYNGEE. CDR3 coding DNA: TGTGCCAGCAGCATTACCCCTCGACAGGAGGACACTGAAGCTTTCTTT. Protein: CASSITPRQEDTEAFF.

This clone was observed a few times. This rearrangement joins TRBV14 to TRBJ2-7; D gene uncertain. The V end lost 5 bases, the J end lost 2 bases, and 16 bases lay between the germline ends. Germline V gives CDR1 SGHDN, CDR2 FVKESK. This CDR3 contains 15 residues. The CDR3 region is CASSGRHALPYEQYF. The CDR3 coding sequence is TGTGCCAGCAGCGGGCGACATGCCCTGCCCTACGAGCAGTACTTC.

The chain uses TRBV29-1 and TRBJ1-1; TRBD1 matches 7 bases. The J segment lost 11 bases and the V segment lost 0 bases, leaving 6 bases of the junction unmatched. The CDR3 has 12 amino acids. Germline V lookup: CDR1 SQVTM, CDR2 ANQGSEA. The CDR3 DNA reads TGCAGCGTTGAAGATCGACAGGGATATGCTTTCTTT. Its translation: CSVEDRQGYAFF.

The chain has TRBV27 and TRBJ2-7; 9 bases map to TRBD1. V lost 6 bases and J lost 2; bases outside the gene matches: 8. Germline CDR1 and CDR2: MNHEY and SMNVEV (reference sequence). The CDR3 extends over 15 amino acids. In DNA, the CDR3 is TGTGCCAGCAGGAGACAGGGGGTATCCCCCTACGAGCAGTACGTC. Translated: CASRRQGVSPYEQYV.

The chain uses TRBV7-2 and TRBJ1-2; 9 nucleotides align to TRBD1. The V segment lost 5 bases and the J segment 7 bases; nucleotides outside the gene matches: 8. The germline V gene has CDR1 SGHTA and CDR2 FQGNSA. The CDR3 runs to 14 residues. CDR3 nucleotides: TGTGCCAGCAGCCCGTTACAGGGGGCGATTGGCTACACCTTC. Translating gives CASSPLQGAIGYTF.

This clone was counted only a few times. The V call is TRBV25-1, the J call TRBJ2-3; D ambiguous. The length of the CDR3 is 11 residues. The V and J ends lost 7 bases and 5 bases respectively, with 7 bases between them. Germline loops: CDR1 MGHDK, CDR2 SYGVNS. The CDR3 loop is CASKIVDTQYF. CDR3 nucleotide sequence: TGTGCCAGCAAGATTGTAGATACGCAGTATTTT.

The chain joins TRBV6-1 to TRBJ2-3, with D uncertain. The CDR3 length is 16 residues. Germline lookup yields CDR1 MNHNS and CDR2 SASEGT. V was clipped by 3 bases and J by 6 bases, with 19 bases between them. CDR3 amino acids: CASSEDFRIQVDTQYF. The CDR3 coding sequence is TGTGCCAGCAGTGAGGATTTCAGGATCCAGGTGGATACGCAGTATTTT.

Only a few counts were recorded for this clone. The chain employs TRBV5-1 and TRBJ2-5; the match to TRBD1 covers 7 bases. This CDR3 region has 14 residues. V was pared by 4 bases and J by 6 bases, with 9 bases of the junction left unmatched. CDR1 and CDR2 (germline): SGHRS, YFSETQ. The DNA of the CDR3 is TGCGCCAGCAGCGCAGGACAGGCTGTGAAGACCCAGTACTTC. As protein: CASSAGQAVKTQYF.

This clone occurred a few times. The gene calls are TRBV2 and TRBJ1-4; a weak D match, TRBD1 (5 bases). CDR1 is SNHLY, CDR2 FYNNEI, per germline. V dropped 6 bases and J dropped 5 bases, with 13 bases sitting between them. The CDR3 runs to 14 residues. In nucleotides, the CDR3 is TGTGCCAGCAGGAGACAGAACCTGAATGAAAAACTGTTTTTT. Protein product: CASRRQNLNEKLFF.

The chain joins TRBV4-1 to TRBJ1-5, with 7 bases matching TRBD1. Germline V gives CDR1 MGHRA, CDR2 YSYEKL. The CDR3 extends over 15 amino acids. Trimming removed 1 base from V and 6 bases from J; junction bases left unmatched: 6. In nucleotides, the CDR3 is TGCGCCAGCAGCCAAGTCAACAGGGGAATTCAGCCCCAGCATTTT. As protein: CASSQVNRGIQPQHF.

This chain links TRBV29-1 with TRBJ2-7, with 13 bases lining up with TRBD2. The V gene end was trimmed by 1 base and the J gene end by 7 bases; junction bases not matched to a gene: 10. The CDR3 is 16 amino acids. Germline CDR1 and CDR2: SQVTM and ANQGSEA. CDR3 protein: CSVEGRRGLAGSEQYV. The CDR3 DNA reads TGCAGCGTTGAAGGCAGGAGGGGACTAGCGGGGAGTGAGCAGTACGTC.

About this clone: Since a much larger clone is just one base distant, this may be a read error. This chain joins TRBV6-1 and TRBJ2-3; D is uncertain. Looked up from germline, CDR1 is MNHNS and CDR2 is SASEGT. V lost 3 bases and J 4 bases, leaving 2 bases between the germline ends. The CDR3 consists of 11 residues. The CDR3, as DNA: TGTGCCAGCAGTGACGCAGATACGCAGTATTTT. This translates into CASSDADTQYF.

V and J are TRBV11-2 and TRBJ2-5, with a possible D match to TRBD1 (5 bases). The CDR3 sequence is 13 residues long. CDR1 is SGHAT and CDR2 is FQNNGV in the germline V gene. Trimming stripped 5 bases from V and 5 bases from J, with 12 bases between. The CDR3 coding sequence is TGTGCCAGCAGCACAGGAGTTGGTGAGACCCAGTACTTC. Protein: CASSTGVGETQYF.

The sample holds a few counts of this clone. The genes are TRBV7-2 and TRBJ2-3, with D unclear. The CDR3 has 16 amino acids. The germline gives CDR1 SGHTA, CDR2 FQGNSA. V lost 5 bases and J 1 base, leaving 16 bases between the germline ends. The DNA for the CDR3 is TGTGCCAGCAGCCGCGGACGGACCCAGGGCACAGATACGCAGTATTTT. The encoded protein is CASSRGRTQGTDTQYF.

This clone has a handful of counts. The chain recombines TRBV7-9 with TRBJ2-2; 8 bases map to TRBD1. This CDR3 spans 15 amino acids. After removal of 0 bases from V and 7 bases from J, the junction contained 4 bases not matched to a gene. The germline V gene encodes CDR1 SEHNR and CDR2 FQNEAQ (reference sequence). This CDR3 is CASSLAPGTGGELFF. CDR3 in DNA: TGTGCCAGCAGCTTAGCCCCCGGGACAGGCGGGGAGCTGTTTTTT.

CDR3 sequence: CASGADRGIGYTF. DNA for the CDR3: TGTGCCAGCGGGGCTGACAGAGGAATTGGCTACACCTTC. The chain is built from TRBV7-2 and TRBJ1-2; perhaps TRBD1 as D (5 bases). This CDR3 is 13 amino acids long. Germline V gene sequence: CDR1 SGHTA, CDR2 FQGNSA. V was clipped by 8 bases and J by 7 bases, with 17 bases between them.